The 15 T cell receptor beta chains below were found in one sample sequenced in a study of OX40 agonist ivuxolimab in advanced cancers. Profiled with immunoSEQ multiplex PCR; TCRdb holds only in-frame clones, not every one. The table records more than 35,000 clones, over 65% of them present only once. This material consisted of CD4+ or CD8+ T cells sorted from blood, taken in a trial of the OX40 agonist ivuxolimab. The receptors originated from an adult with an advanced solid tumor such as melanoma, head and neck, liver or kidney cancer.

Here the CDR3 DNA reads TGTGCCAGCAGCGGACTCGGGACTAGCGGAAGTTCCTACGAGCAGTACTTC. The encoded protein is CASSGLGTSGSSYEQYF. This chain links TRBV28 with TRBJ2-7; 11 bases match TRBD2. The V and J ends lost 6 bases and 1 base, in that order; junction bases with no gene match: 11. This CDR3 has 17 amino acids. Germline V gives CDR1 MDHEN, CDR2 SYDVKM.

In its sample, this clone was seen once. V usage is TRBV7-9 and J usage is TRBJ2-7; D not certain. V was shortened by 0 bases and J by 7 bases, with 7 bases between the two germline ends. Per germline, CDR1 SEHNR and CDR2 FQNEAQ (reference sequence). The CDR3 has 12 residues. In DNA, the CDR3 is TGTGCCAGCAGCTTAGCGTTCGGGGAGCAGTACTTC. Residues: CASSLAFGEQYF.

The CDR3 region is CASSLPPPGLFHQPQHF. The DNA of the CDR3 is TGTGCCAGCAGTTTACCCCCGCCGGGACTTTTTCATCAGCCCCAGCATTTT. This chain links TRBV28 with TRBJ1-5; D is possibly TRBD1 (5 bases). Deletions cut 2 bases from V and 5 bases from J, with 19 bases between. This CDR3 has 17 amino acids. In germline, CDR1 is MDHEN, CDR2 SYDVKM.

The gene calls are TRBV7-9 and TRBJ1-2, with 9 bases fitting TRBD1. Germline V gives CDR1 SEHNR, CDR2 FQNEAQ (reference sequence). Trimming took 3 bases from V and 7 from J; bases not matched to a gene: 3. The CDR3 consists of 13 residues. The CDR3 is CASSLGQGFGYTF. The CDR3 nucleotides read TGTGCCAGCAGCTTGGGACAGGGTTTTGGCTACACCTTC.

The rearrangement uses TRBV7-8 and TRBJ1-3; D ambiguous. The CDR3 covers 12 residues. Between the trimmed V and J ends, which lost 5 bases and 6 bases, there was a span of 8 bases. Germline V gene sequence: CDR1 SGHVS, CDR2 FQNEAQ. CDR3 residues: CASSARENTIYF. In DNA, the CDR3 is TGTGCCAGCAGCGCCCGGGAAAACACCATATATTTT.

The chain is built from TRBV11-2 and TRBJ1-2; D gene unclear. This CDR3 region has 13 residues. Germline CDR1 and CDR2: SGHAT and FQNNGV. Trimming shortened V by 3 bases and J by 4 bases, and 9 bases separated the two germline ends. In nucleotides, the CDR3 is TGTGCCAGCAGCTTGAGCATGGGCTATGGCTACACCTTC. It encodes CASSLSMGYGYTF.

This chain uses TRBV7-9 with TRBJ1-6; TRBD1 matches 10 bases. The CDR3 is 15 amino acids. The J segment lost 10 bases and the V segment lost 0 bases, leaving 3 bases of the junction unmatched. Germline V gene lookup returns CDR1 SEHNR and CDR2 FQNEAQ (reference sequence). The CDR3 DNA reads TGTGCCAGCAGCTTAGCGGGGACAGGGGAGTCACCCCTCCACTTT. Protein product: CASSLAGTGESPLHF.

This clone came up a few times. The J gene is TRBJ1-3, the V gene TRBV28, with unresolved D. CDR1 MDHEN and CDR2 SYDVKM come from the germline V gene. Trimming removed 8 bases at V and 0 bases at J, with 14 bases between. CDR3 length: 15 amino acids. Written as DNA, the CDR3 is TGTGCCAGCCACTCACACATCCTCTCTGGAAACACCATATATTTT. Its protein product is CASHSHILSGNTIYF.

The V gene is TRBV9, the J gene TRBJ2-7; D assignment may be TRBD1 or TRBD2 (5 bases each). The CDR3 extends over 13 amino acids. Germline V CDR1 and CDR2: SGDLS, YYNGEE. V lost 0 bases and J 2 bases, leaving 6 bases between the germline ends. The CDR3 protein is CASSVGGPYEQYF. In nucleotides, the CDR3 is TGTGCCAGCAGCGTAGGGGGACCCTACGAGCAGTACTTC.

The V call is TRBV7-9, the J call TRBJ2-7; D call uncertain. The CDR3 runs 14 residues. The V end was cut by 5 bases, the J end by 0 bases, with 11 bases between. Per the germline V gene, CDR1 is SEHNR and CDR2 is FQNEAQ (reference sequence). The CDR3 reads CASSPWQSSYEQYF. The CDR3 DNA follows: TGTGCCAGCAGCCCGTGGCAGAGCTCCTACGAGCAGTACTTC.

The rearrangement uses TRBV4-1 and TRBJ2-3, with D maybe TRBD2 (6 bases). The ends were cut back, 0 bases at V and 4 bases at J, with 11 bases in the middle. CDR3 length: 15 residues. In germline, CDR1 is MGHRA, CDR2 YSYEKL. CDR3 DNA sequence: TGCGCCAGCAGCCAAGATCCGGAGGGCCCAGATACGCAGTATTTT. This encodes CASSQDPEGPDTQYF.

The gene calls are TRBV5-6 and TRBJ2-7; D is unclear. Germline V gene sequence: CDR1 SGHDT, CDR2 YYEEEE. The CDR3 loop spans 12 amino acids. V shed 0 bases and J shed 4 bases, with 5 bases lying between them. The chain's CDR3 is CASSLANYEQYF. CDR3 bases: TGTGCCAGCAGCTTGGCCAATTACGAGCAGTACTTC.

The gene calls are TRBV28 and TRBJ2-3, with unresolved D. The CDR3 is 10 residues long. Trimming took 6 bases from V and 7 from J, leaving 5 bases between them. The germline gives CDR1 MDHEN, CDR2 SYDVKM. The CDR3 bases are TGTGCCAGCAGCACTTATACGCAGTATTTT. This gives the protein CASSTYTQYF.

The sample holds one count of this clone. The CDR3 loop reads CASSRWTGDYEQYF. As DNA, the CDR3 is TGTGCCAGTAGTCGCTGGACAGGGGACTACGAGCAGTACTTC. The chain links TRBV19 to TRBJ2-7; 9 bases line up with TRBD1. The CDR3 loop spans 14 amino acids. The trim removed 5 bases at V and 3 bases at J, leaving 5 bases unmatched. Germline V gene lookup returns CDR1 LNHDA and CDR2 SQIVND (reference sequence).

In this sample, this clone turned up once. This rearrangement joins TRBV5-1 to TRBJ2-1; 12 bases fit TRBD2. CDR3 length: 15 residues. Germline CDR1 reads SGHRS; CDR2 reads YFSETQ. Trimming took 0 bases from V and 8 from J; bases not matched to a gene: 3. CDR3 residues: CASSLATSGSYEQFF. CDR3 nucleotides: TGCGCCAGCAGCTTGGCGACTAGCGGGAGCTATGAGCAGTTCTTC.